Shown below are 22 T cell receptor beta chains from a single sample sequenced in a study of human CD4 T cells and Enterobacteriaceae. Using immunoSEQ multiplex PCR, the repertoire was profiled, and TCRdb retains in-frame clones only, with some absent. The sample comprises about 29,000 clones, approximately 82% of which are singletons, and around 1.8% rests with the top ten. Sorting took every CD4+ cell except CD45RA+CCR7+CD95- naive cells, reaching over 95% purity. What was sequenced was memory CD4+ T cells from blood. These receptor sequences come from a human donor in good health.

This clone was seen once. In the same sample, other DNA sequences code for this CDR3. The gene calls are TRBV7-9 and TRBJ2-5; 9 bases agree with TRBD2. Germline trimming cut 1 base from V and 0 bases from J; bases unmatched to any gene: 6. This CDR3 contains 17 residues. Germline CDR1 SEHNR, CDR2 FQNEAQ (reference sequence). As DNA, the CDR3 is TGTGCCAGCAGCTTAGGACTAGCGGTGGGGTACCAAGAGACCCAGTACTTC. As protein: CASSLGLAVGYQETQYF.

V is TRBV7-2 and J is TRBJ1-2, with 9 bases matching TRBD1. Trimming removed 3 bases from V and 1 base from J; junction bases left unmatched: 0. Germline V gene lookup returns CDR1 SGHTA and CDR2 FQGNSA. The CDR3 runs to 14 residues. DNA of the CDR3: TGTGCCAGCAGCTTGGGACAGGGTAACTATGGCTACACCTTC. This translates into CASSLGQGNYGYTF.

V is TRBV5-1 and J is TRBJ1-5; D gene uncertain. V lost 2 bases and J lost 4, with 7 bases in between. Germline values: CDR1 SGHRS, CDR2 YFSETQ. The CDR3 is 13 residues long. The CDR3, as DNA: TGCGCCAGCAGCTTAGGCTCGAATCAGCCCCAGCATTTT. Translating it yields CASSLGSNQPQHF.

Turning to this clone: The same CDR3 can be traced to other DNA sequences in this sample. The DNA of the CDR3 is TGCGCCAGCAGCTTGGGGCAGGGGGCCAACTATGGCTACACCTTC. Residues: CASSLGQGANYGYTF. The V and J genes are TRBV5-1 and TRBJ1-2; 8 bases fit TRBD1. CDR1 SGHRS and CDR2 YFSETQ come from the germline V gene. V lost 0 bases to trimming and J lost 2 bases; unmatched junction nucleotides: 3. CDR3 size: 15 residues.

A single count supports this clone. The chain has TRBV21-1 and TRBJ2-3; TRBD1 was called by the table and not checked on the DNA. TRBV21-1 is flagged as a pseudogene. The CDR3 extends over 15 amino acids. The CDR3 spells CASSNRTGMTDTQYF. The CDR3 DNA reads TGTGCCAGCAGCAATAGGACAGGGATGACAGATACGCAGTATTTT.

The chain is built from TRBV28 and TRBJ2-3; 9 bases map to TRBD2. Germline CDR1 is MDHEN and CDR2 is SYDVKM. The CDR3 covers 16 residues. The V and J ends lost 2 bases and 8 bases, in that order; junction bases with no gene match: 11. CDR3 protein: CASSLAPGSGGLTQYF. The CDR3 DNA reads TGTGCCAGCAGTTTAGCCCCGGGTAGCGGGGGTCTTACGCAGTATTTT. The complete variable domain, with remaining parts taken from reference TRBV28 and TRBJ2-3, reads DVKVTQSSRYLVKRTGEKVFLECVQDMDHENMFWYRQDPGLGLRLIYFSYDVKMKEKGDIPEGYSVSREKKERFSLILESASTNQTSMYLCASSLAPGSGGLTQYFGPGTRLTVL.

The rearrangement joins TRBV6-1 to TRBJ1-2, with D perhaps matching TRBD1 (6 bases). V was cut by 5 bases and J by 6 bases, with 19 bases left in between. CDR3 length: 15 amino acids. Germline V CDR1 and CDR2: MNHNS, SASEGT. This CDR3 is CASSSRRTEYHGYTF. In nucleotides, the CDR3 is TGTGCCAGCAGTTCCCGCCGGACAGAATATCATGGCTACACCTTC.

The chain uses TRBV5-6 and TRBJ2-1; maybe TRBD2 (6 bases). V gave up 4 bases and J gave up 9 bases, with 17 bases separating them. Germline loops: CDR1 SGHDT, CDR2 YYEEEE. This CDR3 region has 14 residues. As DNA, the CDR3 is TGTGCCAGCAGCGGCCCGACTAGTTCTGGTGAGCAGTTCTTC. It codes for CASSGPTSSGEQFF.

This chain's CDR3 is CASSLSRLKPRLEQYF. CDR3 nucleotide sequence: TGTGCCAGCAGCCTGTCGCGCCTGAAACCCCGACTGGAGCAGTACTTC. V gene TRBV11-3 combines with J gene TRBJ2-7; unclear D gene. The CDR3 covers 16 residues. Germline V CDR1 and CDR2: SGHNT, YENEEA. Trimming stripped 5 bases from V and 7 bases from J, with 24 bases between. The full variable domain, rest sourced from reference TRBV11-3 and TRBJ2-7, is EAGVVQSPRYKIIEKKQPVAFWCNPISGHNTLYWYLQNLGQGPELLIRYENEEAVDDSQLPKDRFSAERLKGVDSTLKIQPAELGDSAVYLCASSLSRLKPRLEQYFGPGTRLTVT.

V is TRBV7-2 and J is TRBJ2-7, with D perhaps TRBD1 or TRBD2 (6 bases each). Deletions cut 4 bases from V and 3 bases from J, with 16 bases between. The CDR3 extends over 15 amino acids. Germline CDR1 SGHTA, CDR2 FQGNSA. The chain's CDR3 is CASSYDEGGGYEQYF. CDR3 DNA: TGTGCCAGCAGCTACGACGAGGGGGGAGGCTACGAGCAGTACTTC.

The genes are TRBV5-6 and TRBJ2-7; the D gene is possibly TRBD2 (6 bases). With 4 bases removed from V and 1 base from J, the gap between germline ends came to 15 bases. The CDR3 has 15 amino acids. Looked up from germline, CDR1 is SGHDT and CDR2 is YYEEEE. This chain's CDR3 is CASSQWRETSYEQYF. In DNA, the CDR3 is TGTGCCAGCAGCCAATGGAGGGAGACGTCCTACGAGCAGTACTTC.

V usage is TRBV28 and J usage is TRBJ2-5, with TRBD1 as a possible D gene (5 bases). Germline V gives CDR1 MDHEN, CDR2 SYDVKM. V lost 4 bases, J lost 1 base, and 10 bases lay in between. The CDR3 is 14 residues long. This CDR3 reads CASSSSDTQETQYF. The CDR3 bases are TGTGCCAGCAGTTCGTCGGACACCCAAGAGACCCAGTACTTC.

To note about this clone: This sample also contains other DNA sequences that code for the same CDR3. V is TRBV2 and J is TRBJ1-5; perhaps TRBD1 as D (6 bases). Trimming took off 1 base at V and 6 bases at J, with 13 bases between the two ends. Per the germline V gene, CDR1 is SNHLY and CDR2 is FYNNEI. The CDR3 length is 15 residues. The CDR3 DNA sequence: TGTGCCAGCAGTGAAGAGGGACATTACGTTCAGCCCCAGCATTTT. It translates to CASSEEGHYVQPQHF.

The J gene is TRBJ2-2, the V gene TRBV4-2; tentatively, D is TRBD1 (6 bases). V lost 7 bases, J lost 1 base, and 13 bases lay in between. The CDR3 totals 15 residues. Germline V lookup: CDR1 LGHNA, CDR2 YNFKEQ. Here the CDR3 reads CASNPTGQNTGELFF. DNA of the CDR3: TGTGCCAGCAACCCGACGGGACAGAACACCGGGGAGCTGTTTTTT.

The chain is built from TRBV4-1 and TRBJ2-1, with TRBD2 matching over 13 bases. The V segment lost 6 bases and the J segment 8 bases; nucleotides outside the gene matches: 13. There are 17 residues in the CDR3. Germline V gene data show CDR1 as MGHRA and CDR2 as YSYEKL. CDR3 in DNA: TGCGCCAGCAGACTAGGGGGACTAGCGGGAAATACGGATGAGCAGTTCTTC. Its protein is CASRLGGLAGNTDEQFF.

This chain links TRBV2 with TRBJ2-5; possibly TRBD2 for D (5 bases). The CDR3 covers 12 residues. Trimming removed 6 bases at V and 4 bases at J, with 9 bases between. In germline, CDR1 is SNHLY, CDR2 FYNNEI. The CDR3 DNA reads TGTGCCAGCAGGGGAGAAGGAGAGACCCAGTACTTC. Protein: CASRGEGETQYF.

V usage is TRBV25-1 and J usage is TRBJ1-2, with D possibly being TRBD1 (6 bases). Trimming removed 1 base at V and 8 bases at J, with 17 bases between. The CDR3 runs 15 residues. Per the germline V gene, CDR1 is MGHDK and CDR2 is SYGVNS. The CDR3 reads CASSELNRDIAGYTF. CDR3 DNA: TGTGCCAGCAGTGAATTGAACCGGGACATAGCGGGCTACACCTTC.

The chain links TRBV11-1 to TRBJ2-7; no definite D call. Looked up from germline, CDR1 is SGHAT and CDR2 is FQDESV (reference sequence). The CDR3 is 14 residues long. V was pared by 5 bases and J by 0 bases, with 11 bases between. CDR3 DNA sequence: TGTGCCAGCAGCCCCACCCTGAGCTCCTACGAGCAGTACTTC. It translates to CASSPTLSSYEQYF.

The rearrangement joins TRBV19 to TRBJ2-1, with D perhaps given as TRBD1 or TRBD2 (6 bases each). Between the trimmed V and J ends, which lost 4 bases and 12 bases, there was a span of 16 bases. This CDR3 is built from 13 residues. Per germline, CDR1 LNHDA and CDR2 SQIVND (reference sequence). DNA for the CDR3: TGTGCCAGTAGTACTTATACACAGGGAGGGCAGTTCTTC. It specifies CASSTYTQGGQFF.

Sample share makes this clone medium-sized. The V gene is TRBV19, the J gene TRBJ1-1; a possible D gene is TRBD1 (5 bases). Germline-derived CDR1 and CDR2 are LNHDA and SQIVND (reference sequence). V lost 3 bases and J 4 bases, leaving 15 bases between the germline ends. The CDR3 covers 15 residues. As DNA, the CDR3 is TGTGCCAGTAGTATTCAGTACGGGAGGGGCACTGAAGCTTTCTTT. Translating it yields CASSIQYGRGTEAFF.

The J gene is TRBJ2-1, the V gene TRBV5-1; weak D call: TRBD2 (5 bases). The CDR3 covers 14 residues. The germline V gene encodes CDR1 SGHRS and CDR2 YFSETQ. Trimming cost V 0 bases and J 9 bases, with 13 bases left between them. The chain's CDR3 is CASSLEGIGGEQFF. The CDR3 DNA follows: TGCGCCAGCAGCTTGGAGGGCATTGGAGGTGAGCAGTTCTTC. The entire variable domain, with the rest obtained from reference TRBV5-1 and TRBJ2-1, is as follows: KAGVTQTPRYLIKTRGQQVTLSCSPISGHRSVSWYQQTPGQGLQFLFEYFSETQRNKGNFPGRFSGRQFSNSRSEMNVSTLELGDSALYLCASSLEGIGGEQFFGPGTRLTVL.

This sequence joins TRBV5-4 and TRBJ2-4; D remains ambiguous. Trimming cost V 1 base and J 0 bases, with 5 bases left between them. Germline CDR1 and CDR2: SGHNT and YYREEE (reference sequence). The CDR3 is 14 residues long. The DNA of the CDR3 is TGTGCCAGCAGCTTGCTAGTAGCCAAAAACATTCAGTACTTC. Translation gives CASSLLVAKNIQYF.